Listed below are T cell receptor beta chains from one sample, sequenced in a study of blood T cell repertoires in COVID-19. Generated by immunoSEQ multiplex PCR, the TCRdb table keeps only in-frame clones and is missing some. The repertoire consists of roughly 280,000 clones, with 70% to 90% occurring once and the leading ten covering 4.6%. The material sequenced was peripheral blood. The receptors shown here come from a man aged 55 to 70 who had recovered from COVID-19. The CDR3 runs from the conserved cysteine through the conserved F or W. D genes are given only for firm matches. The size field is filled for only some rows; it gives once, few, many or a size class.

d_call: NA; clone_size: NA; v_call: TRBV7-2; cdr3_length: 10; j_call: TRBJ2-7; cdr3_aa: CASTGYEQYF; cdr3_nt: TGTGCCAGCACCGGCTACGAGCAGTACTTC
d_call: NA; clone_size: NA; v_call: TRBV5-1; cdr3_length: 16; j_call: TRBJ2-1; cdr3_aa: CASSPGLPSSYNEQFF; cdr3_nt: TGCGCCAGCAGCCCGGGACTTCCGAGCTCCTACAATGAGCAGTTCTTC
d_call: TRBD1; clone_size: NA; v_call: TRBV28; cdr3_length: 16; j_call: TRBJ2-7; cdr3_aa: CASSLRSTGGYREQYF; cdr3_nt: TGTGCCAGCAGTTTAAGGTCGACAGGGGGCTATCGGGAGCAGTACTTC
d_call: NA; clone_size: NA; v_call: TRBV12-3/TRBV12-4; cdr3_length: 12; j_call: TRBJ2-7; cdr3_aa: CASSTSRGEQYF; cdr3_nt: TGTGCCAGCAGCACTAGCCGCGGCGAGCAGTACTTC
d_call: TRBD1; clone_size: NA; v_call: TRBV19; cdr3_length: 16; j_call: TRBJ2-3; cdr3_aa: CASSSGQGRGTDTQYF; cdr3_nt: TGTGCCAGTAGTAGCGGACAGGGGAGAGGCACAGATACGCAGTATTTT
d_call: TRBD1; clone_size: NA; v_call: TRBV3-1/TRBV3-2; cdr3_length: 14; j_call: TRBJ1-6; cdr3_aa: CASSPGTGFSPLHF; cdr3_nt: TGTGCCAGCAGCCCCGGGACAGGGTTTTCACCCCTCCACTTT
d_call: NA; clone_size: NA; v_call: TRBV5-8; cdr3_length: 12; j_call: TRBJ1-2; cdr3_aa: CASSLVSSGYTF; cdr3_nt: TGTGCCAGCAGCTTGGTCTCTTCGGGCTACACCTTC
d_call: NA; clone_size: NA; v_call: TRBV12-3/TRBV12-4; cdr3_length: 12; j_call: TRBJ1-2; cdr3_aa: CASSRTGNGYTF; cdr3_nt: TGTGCCAGCAGCCGTACAGGGAATGGCTACACCTTC
d_call: TRBD2; clone_size: once; v_call: TRBV28; cdr3_length: 15; j_call: TRBJ2-7; cdr3_aa: CASSSGGGRPYEQYF; cdr3_nt: TGTGCCAGCAGTTCGGGAGGAGGCAGACCCTACGAGCAGTACTTC
d_call: NA; clone_size: NA; v_call: TRBV18; cdr3_length: 17; j_call: TRBJ2-2; cdr3_aa: CASSRVDGSRGTGELFF; cdr3_nt: TGTGCCAGCTCACGGGTTGATGGATCCCGGGGCACCGGGGAGCTGTTTTTT
d_call: NA; clone_size: NA; v_call: TRBV18; cdr3_length: 15; j_call: TRBJ2-7; cdr3_aa: CASSRLDRPNYEQYF; cdr3_nt: TGTGCCAGCTCACGCCTCGACAGGCCCAACTACGAGCAGTACTTC
d_call: TRBD1; clone_size: NA; v_call: TRBV5-1; cdr3_length: 16; j_call: TRBJ1-2; cdr3_aa: CASRPGQEVGFYGYTF; cdr3_nt: TGCGCCAGCAGGCCGGGACAGGAGGTTGGATTCTATGGCTACACCTTC
d_call: NA; clone_size: once; v_call: TRBV28; cdr3_length: 13; j_call: TRBJ2-7; cdr3_aa: CASGGPQAYEQYF; cdr3_nt: TGTGCCAGCGGAGGGCCCCAGGCCTACGAGCAGTACTTC
d_call: TRBD2; clone_size: NA; v_call: TRBV28; cdr3_length: 16; j_call: TRBJ2-1; cdr3_aa: CASRLSGGVSYNEQFF; cdr3_nt: TGTGCCAGCAGACTTAGCGGGGGGGTCTCCTACAATGAGCAGTTCTTC
d_call: NA; clone_size: NA; v_call: TRBV2; cdr3_length: 13; j_call: TRBJ1-3; cdr3_aa: CASTMLAGNTIYF; cdr3_nt: TGTGCCAGCACCATGTTAGCTGGAAACACCATATATTTT
d_call: NA; clone_size: NA; v_call: TRBV6-5; cdr3_length: 13; j_call: TRBJ1-1; cdr3_aa: CASRVGDNTEAFF; cdr3_nt: TGTGCCAGCAGGGTCGGGGATAACACTGAAGCTTTCTTT
d_call: TRBD1; clone_size: NA; v_call: TRBV6-4; cdr3_length: 15; j_call: TRBJ1-5; cdr3_aa: CASSGDRGKYQPQHF; cdr3_nt: TGTGCCAGCAGTGGGGACAGGGGGAAGTATCAGCCCCAGCATTTT
d_call: TRBD2; clone_size: NA; v_call: TRBV7-6; cdr3_length: 15; j_call: TRBJ2-2; cdr3_aa: CASSLGAGANGELFF; cdr3_nt: TGTGCCAGCAGCTTAGGGGCGGGAGCGAACGGGGAGCTGTTTTTT